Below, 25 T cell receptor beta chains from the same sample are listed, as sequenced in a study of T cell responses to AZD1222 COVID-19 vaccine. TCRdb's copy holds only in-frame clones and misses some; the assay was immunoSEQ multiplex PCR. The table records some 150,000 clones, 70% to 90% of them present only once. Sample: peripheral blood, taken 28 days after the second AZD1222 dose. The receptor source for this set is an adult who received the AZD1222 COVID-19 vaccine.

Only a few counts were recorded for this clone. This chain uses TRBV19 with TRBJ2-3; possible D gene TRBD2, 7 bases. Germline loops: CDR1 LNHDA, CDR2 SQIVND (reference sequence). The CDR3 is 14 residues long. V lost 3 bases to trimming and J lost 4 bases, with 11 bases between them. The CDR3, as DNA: TGTGCCAGTAGTATCGGGGGGCTGGCAGATACGCAGTATTTT. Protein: CASSIGGLADTQYF.

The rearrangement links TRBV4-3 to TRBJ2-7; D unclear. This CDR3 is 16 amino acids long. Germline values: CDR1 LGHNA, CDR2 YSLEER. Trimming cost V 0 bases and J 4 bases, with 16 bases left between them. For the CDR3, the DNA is TGCGCCAGCAGCCAAGATCCAGGCTCCTTGGGATACGAGCAGTACTTC. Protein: CASSQDPGSLGYEQYF.

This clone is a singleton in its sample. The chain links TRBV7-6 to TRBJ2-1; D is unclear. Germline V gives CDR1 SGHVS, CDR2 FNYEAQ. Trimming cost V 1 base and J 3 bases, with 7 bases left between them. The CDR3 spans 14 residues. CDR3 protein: CASSLGWGYNEQFF. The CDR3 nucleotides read TGTGCCAGCAGCTTAGGATGGGGCTACAATGAGCAGTTCTTC.

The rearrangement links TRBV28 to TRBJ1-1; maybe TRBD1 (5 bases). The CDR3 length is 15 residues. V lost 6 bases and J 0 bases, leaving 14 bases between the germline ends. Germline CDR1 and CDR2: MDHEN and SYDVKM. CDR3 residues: CASRQWKGMNTEAFF. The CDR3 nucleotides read TGTGCCAGCAGGCAATGGAAGGGGATGAACACTGAAGCTTTCTTT.

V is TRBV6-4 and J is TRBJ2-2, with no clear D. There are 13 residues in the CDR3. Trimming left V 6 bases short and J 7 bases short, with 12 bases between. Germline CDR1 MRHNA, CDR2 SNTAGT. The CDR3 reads CASRSEGYGELFF. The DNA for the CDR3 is TGTGCCAGCAGGAGCGAAGGATACGGGGAGCTGTTTTTT.

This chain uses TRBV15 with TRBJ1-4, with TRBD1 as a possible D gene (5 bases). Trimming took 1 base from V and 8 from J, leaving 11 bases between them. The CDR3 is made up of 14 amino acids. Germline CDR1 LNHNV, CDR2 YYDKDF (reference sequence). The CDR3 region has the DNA TGTGCCACCAGCAGAGGTGCAGGGTTGGAAAAACTGTTTTTT. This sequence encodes CATSRGAGLEKLFF. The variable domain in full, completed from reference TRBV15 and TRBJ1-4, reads DAMVIQNPRYQVTQFGKPVTLSCSQTLNHNVMYWYQQKSSQAPKLLFHYYDKDFNNEADTPDNFQSRRPNTSFCFLDIRSPGLGDTAMYLCATSRGAGLEKLFFGSGTQLSVL.

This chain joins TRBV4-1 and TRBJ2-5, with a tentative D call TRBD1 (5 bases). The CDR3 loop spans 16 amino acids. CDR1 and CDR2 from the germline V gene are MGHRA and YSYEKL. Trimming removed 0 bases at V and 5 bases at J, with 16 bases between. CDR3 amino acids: CASSQDGIDSGETQYF. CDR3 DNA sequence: TGCGCCAGCAGCCAAGACGGCATCGACAGTGGGGAGACCCAGTACTTC.

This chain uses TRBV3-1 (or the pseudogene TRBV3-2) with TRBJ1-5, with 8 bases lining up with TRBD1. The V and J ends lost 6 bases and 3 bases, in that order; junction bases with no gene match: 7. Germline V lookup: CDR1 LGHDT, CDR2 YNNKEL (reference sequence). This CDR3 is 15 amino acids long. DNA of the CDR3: TGTGCCAGCAGTCCCGACAGGGGATACAATCAGCCCCAGCATTTT. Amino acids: CASSPDRGYNQPQHF.

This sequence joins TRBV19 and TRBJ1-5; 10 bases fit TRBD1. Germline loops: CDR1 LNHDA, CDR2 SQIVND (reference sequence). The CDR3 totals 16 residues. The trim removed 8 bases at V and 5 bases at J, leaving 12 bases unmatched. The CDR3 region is CASQDSGTGVYQPQHF. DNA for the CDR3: TGTGCCAGTCAGGATTCGGGGACAGGGGTGTATCAGCCCCAGCATTTT. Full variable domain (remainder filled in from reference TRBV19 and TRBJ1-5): DGGITQSPKYLFRKEGQNVTLSCEQNLNHDAMYWYRQDPGQGLRLIYYSQIVNDFQKGDIAEGYSVSREKKESFPLTVTSAQKNPTAFYLCASQDSGTGVYQPQHFGDGTRLSIL.

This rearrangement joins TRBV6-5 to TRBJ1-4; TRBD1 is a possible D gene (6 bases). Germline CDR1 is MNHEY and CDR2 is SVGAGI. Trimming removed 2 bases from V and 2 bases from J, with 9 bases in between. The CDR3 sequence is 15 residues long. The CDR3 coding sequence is TGTGCCAGCAGTTACACAACAGGGACTAATGAAAAACTGTTTTTT. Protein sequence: CASSYTTGTNEKLFF.

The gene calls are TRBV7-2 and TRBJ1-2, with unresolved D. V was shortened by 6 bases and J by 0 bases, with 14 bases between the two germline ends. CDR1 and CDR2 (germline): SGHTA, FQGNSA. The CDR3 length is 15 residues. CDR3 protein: CASSPGLQPNYGYTF. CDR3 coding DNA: TGTGCCAGCAGTCCAGGACTACAGCCTAACTATGGCTACACCTTC.

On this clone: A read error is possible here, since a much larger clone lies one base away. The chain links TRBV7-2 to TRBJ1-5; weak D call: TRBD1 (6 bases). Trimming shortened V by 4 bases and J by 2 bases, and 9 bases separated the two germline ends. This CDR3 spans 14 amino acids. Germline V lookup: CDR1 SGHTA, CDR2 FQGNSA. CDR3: CASSSRQGNQPQHF. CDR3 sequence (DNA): TGTGCCAGCAGCTCCAGACAGGGCAATCAGCCCCAGCATTTT.

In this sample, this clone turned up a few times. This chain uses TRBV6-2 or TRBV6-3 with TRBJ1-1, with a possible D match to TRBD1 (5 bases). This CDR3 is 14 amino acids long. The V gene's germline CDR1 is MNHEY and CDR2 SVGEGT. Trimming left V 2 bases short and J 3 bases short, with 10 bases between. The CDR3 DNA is TGTGCCAGCAGTTACGACCCAGGGCACACTGAAGCTTTCTTT. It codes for CASSYDPGHTEAFF.

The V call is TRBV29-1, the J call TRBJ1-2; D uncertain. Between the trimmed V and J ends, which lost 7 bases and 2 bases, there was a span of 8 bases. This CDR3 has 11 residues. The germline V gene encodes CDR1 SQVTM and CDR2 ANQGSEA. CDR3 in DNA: TGCAGCGGAACAGAAAACTATGGCTACACCTTC. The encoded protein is CSGTENYGYTF.

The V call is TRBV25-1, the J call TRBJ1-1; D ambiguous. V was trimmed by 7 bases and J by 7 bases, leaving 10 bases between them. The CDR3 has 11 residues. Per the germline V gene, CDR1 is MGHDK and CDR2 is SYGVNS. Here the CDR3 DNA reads TGTGCCAGCACCAACAGACTTGAAGCTTTCTTT. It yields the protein CASTNRLEAFF.

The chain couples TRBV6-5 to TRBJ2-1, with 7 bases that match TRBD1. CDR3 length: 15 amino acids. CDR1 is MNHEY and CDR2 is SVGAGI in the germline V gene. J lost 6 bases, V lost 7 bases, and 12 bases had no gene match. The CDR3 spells CASKNDRDRLNEQFF. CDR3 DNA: TGTGCCAGCAAGAACGACAGGGACCGTCTCAATGAGCAGTTCTTC.

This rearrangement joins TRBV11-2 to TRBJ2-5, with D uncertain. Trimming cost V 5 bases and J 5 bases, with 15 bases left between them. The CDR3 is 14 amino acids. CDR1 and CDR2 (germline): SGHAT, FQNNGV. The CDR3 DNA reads TGTGCCAGCAGCCCGAAGATGGTTATGGAGACCCAGTACTTC. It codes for CASSPKMVMETQYF.

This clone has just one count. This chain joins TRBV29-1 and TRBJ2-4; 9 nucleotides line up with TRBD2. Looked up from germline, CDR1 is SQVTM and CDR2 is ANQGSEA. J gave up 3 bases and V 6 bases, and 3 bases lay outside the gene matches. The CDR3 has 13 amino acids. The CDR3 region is CSVPAGGKNIQYF. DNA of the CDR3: TGCAGCGTCCCAGCGGGGGGCAAAAACATTCAGTACTTC.

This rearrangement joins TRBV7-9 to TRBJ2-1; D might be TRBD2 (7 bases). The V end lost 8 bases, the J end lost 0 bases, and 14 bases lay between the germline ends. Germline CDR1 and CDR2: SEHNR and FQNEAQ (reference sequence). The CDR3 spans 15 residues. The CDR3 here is CASATGGPSYNEQFF. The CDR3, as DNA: TGTGCCAGCGCTACGGGGGGCCCCTCCTACAATGAGCAGTTCTTC.

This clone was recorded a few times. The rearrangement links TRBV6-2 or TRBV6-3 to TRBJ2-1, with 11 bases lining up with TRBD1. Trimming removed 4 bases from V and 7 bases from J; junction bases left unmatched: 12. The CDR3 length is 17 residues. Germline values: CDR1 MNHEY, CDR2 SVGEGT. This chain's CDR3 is CASSSLPGQGARNEQFF. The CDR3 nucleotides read TGTGCCAGCAGTTCTTTACCCGGACAGGGGGCGCGTAATGAGCAGTTCTTC.

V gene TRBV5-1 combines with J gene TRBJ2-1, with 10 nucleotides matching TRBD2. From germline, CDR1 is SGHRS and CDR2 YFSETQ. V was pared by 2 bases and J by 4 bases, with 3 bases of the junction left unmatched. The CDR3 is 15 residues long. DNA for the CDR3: TGCGCCAGCAGCTTAACTAGCGGGACATACAATGAGCAGTTCTTC. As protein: CASSLTSGTYNEQFF.

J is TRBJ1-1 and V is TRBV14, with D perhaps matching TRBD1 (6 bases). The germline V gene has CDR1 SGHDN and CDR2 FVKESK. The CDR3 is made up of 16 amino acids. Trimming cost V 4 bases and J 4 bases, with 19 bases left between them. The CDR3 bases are TGTGCCAGCAGCCTCATGGGGGGGGCGCGGGGCACTGAAGCTTTCTTT. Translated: CASSLMGGARGTEAFF.

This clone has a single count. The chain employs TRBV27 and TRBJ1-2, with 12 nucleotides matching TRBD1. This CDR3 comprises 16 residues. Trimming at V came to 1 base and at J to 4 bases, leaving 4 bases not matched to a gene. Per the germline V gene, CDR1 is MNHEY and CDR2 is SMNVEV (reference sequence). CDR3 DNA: TGTGCCAGCAGTTTATACCCGGGACAGGGGGCCTATGGCTACACCTTC. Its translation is CASSLYPGQGAYGYTF.

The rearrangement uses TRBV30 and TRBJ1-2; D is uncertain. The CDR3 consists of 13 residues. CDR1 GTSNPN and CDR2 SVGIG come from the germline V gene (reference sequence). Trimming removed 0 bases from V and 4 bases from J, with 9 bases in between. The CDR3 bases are TGTGCCTGGAGTGTAAGGGTTGCCTATGGCTACACCTTC. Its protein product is CAWSVRVAYGYTF.

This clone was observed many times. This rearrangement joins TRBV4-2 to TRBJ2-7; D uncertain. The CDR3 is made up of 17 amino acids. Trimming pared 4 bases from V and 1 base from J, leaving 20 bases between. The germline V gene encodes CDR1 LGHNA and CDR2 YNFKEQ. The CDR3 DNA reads TGTGCCAGCAGCCCCCACAGCGACTCACCCGCATCCTACGAGCAGTACTTC. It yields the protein CASSPHSDSPASYEQYF.